Each of the 23 T cell receptor beta chains below was sequenced from the same sample in a study of pediatric ulcerative colitis. Sequencing was performed with immunoSEQ multiplex PCR; in TCRdb, only in-frame clones are kept and a portion is missing. The sample records tens of thousands of clones, 73% being singletons. Rectal tissue came from one to two pinch biopsies taken at colonoscopy. The sequencing input was gut tissue. The receptors shown here come from a boy aged 5-17 years with moderate ulcerative colitis.

Only a few counts were recorded for this clone. This sequence joins TRBV5-8 and TRBJ1-5, with 8 bases matching TRBD1. Germline assignment: CDR1 SGHTS and CDR2 YDEGEE. The V gene end was trimmed by 8 bases and the J gene end by 5 bases; junction bases not matched to a gene: 6. CDR3 length: 13 amino acids. The CDR3 protein is CASARTGYQPQHF. The CDR3 DNA sequence: TGTGCCAGTGCTAGGACAGGGTATCAGCCCCAGCATTTT.

The CDR3 region is CASSLAGGVYNEQFF. As DNA, the CDR3 is TGTGCCAGCAGCCTAGCGGGAGGCGTCTACAATGAGCAGTTCTTC. This chain connects TRBV14 to TRBJ2-1, with 10 bases lining up with TRBD2. The CDR3 covers 15 residues. Germline loops: CDR1 SGHDN, CDR2 FVKESK. The V gene end was trimmed by 4 bases and the J gene end by 3 bases; junction bases not matched to a gene: 3.

J is TRBJ1-4 and V is TRBV19, with 9 bases fitting TRBD1. The germline CDR1 and CDR2 sequences are LNHDA and SQIVND (reference sequence). The CDR3 totals 14 residues. Trimming took 5 bases from V and 7 from J; bases not matched to a gene: 5. CDR3 amino acids: CASSAGTGFEKLFF. CDR3 sequence (DNA): TGTGCCAGTAGTGCCGGGACAGGGTTTGAAAAACTGTTTTTT.

J is TRBJ2-2 and V is TRBV7-6; tentatively, D is TRBD2 (6 bases). The CDR3 spans 14 residues. The V gene's germline CDR1 is SGHVS and CDR2 FNYEAQ. Deletions cut 4 bases from V and 3 bases from J, with 9 bases between. This CDR3 is CASSSGTYTGELFF. CDR3 nucleotides: TGTGCCAGCAGCTCCGGGACTTACACCGGGGAGCTGTTTTTT.

This clone appeared a few times. The chain is built from TRBV7-8 and TRBJ1-5; D is possibly TRBD1 (5 bases). The germline CDR1 and CDR2 sequences are SGHVS and FQNEAQ. The V and J ends lost 5 bases and 4 bases respectively, with 15 bases between them. CDR3 length: 15 residues. The CDR3 DNA sequence: TGTGCCAGCAGCCACCGGCAGACAGATAATCAGCCCCAGCATTTT. Protein product: CASSHRQTDNQPQHF.

In the case of this clone: The junction does not match germline at one end; this may be a read error. This rearrangement joins TRBV6-5 to TRBJ2-1; 7 bases match TRBD2. The CDR3 is 15 residues long. CDR1 is MNHEY, CDR2 SVGAGI, per germline. The CDR3 loop is CASSYSGGGIYEQFF. CDR3 nucleotide sequence: TGTGCCAGCAGCTACTCGGGCGGGGGTATCTATGAGCAGTTCTTC.

This clone was seen a handful of times. This sequence joins TRBV4-1 and TRBJ2-3, with 9 bases fitting TRBD1. Germline CDR1 is MGHRA and CDR2 is YSYEKL. The V segment lost 0 bases and the J segment 4 bases; nucleotides outside the gene matches: 14. The CDR3 loop spans 19 amino acids. Written as DNA, the CDR3 is TGCGCCAGCAGCCAAGACCTCGACGGCAACAGGGGGCCACCAGATACGCAGTATTTT. Its translation: CASSQDLDGNRGPPDTQYF.

The chain uses TRBV28 and TRBJ1-4; unclear D gene. V shed 1 base and J shed 7 bases, with 13 bases lying between them. CDR1 is MDHEN and CDR2 is SYDVKM in the germline V gene. CDR3 length equals 15 residues. The CDR3 DNA follows: TGTGCCAGCAGTTTATCCGACGAAGGAGGTGAAAAACTGTTTTTT. Protein sequence: CASSLSDEGGEKLFF.

This chain links TRBV18 with TRBJ1-3; 7 bases map to TRBD1. The CDR3 sequence is 15 residues long. V was pared by 6 bases and J by 0 bases, with 5 bases of the junction left unmatched. Germline V CDR1 and CDR2: KGHSH, LQKENI. As DNA, the CDR3 is TGTGCCAGCTCCTGGGACAGTCCCTCTGGAAACACCATATATTTT. The encoded protein is CASSWDSPSGNTIYF.

The chain couples TRBV6-1 to TRBJ2-2; 7 bases align to TRBD1. Germline CDR1 reads MNHNS; CDR2 reads SASEGT. V was clipped by 6 bases and J by 5 bases; unmatched bases: 6. This CDR3 is 14 amino acids long. The CDR3 DNA is TGTGCCAGCAGATTTGACAGGGCAACCGGGGAGCTGTTTTTT. Protein product: CASRFDRATGELFF.

The chain recombines TRBV27 with TRBJ2-5, with TRBD2 identical over 15 bases. This CDR3 is 19 amino acids long. Germline CDR1 reads MNHEY; CDR2 reads SMNVEV (reference sequence). V gave up 2 bases and J gave up 5 bases; unmatched junction bases: 12. The CDR3 DNA is TGTGCCAGCAGTTTAAACCTCTGGACTAGCGGGAGGGCCGGGGAGACCCAGTACTTC. It is translated as CASSLNLWTSGRAGETQYF.

The V call is TRBV2, the J call TRBJ2-2; 11 nucleotides match TRBD1. The CDR3 has 13 residues. Trimming removed 9 bases from V and 6 bases from J; junction bases left unmatched: 3. Germline loops: CDR1 SNHLY, CDR2 FYNNEI. This chain's CDR3 is CASGGQGAGELFF. The CDR3 DNA reads as TGTGCCAGTGGGGGACAGGGGGCCGGGGAGCTGTTTTTT.

The sample holds one count of this clone. The chain has TRBV2 and TRBJ2-3; D gene uncertain. V was clipped by 4 bases and J by 2 bases, with 10 bases between them. Per germline, CDR1 SNHLY and CDR2 FYNNEI. The CDR3 extends over 14 amino acids. The CDR3 nucleotides read TGTGCCAGCAGTGGTTCTACACTCACAGATACGCAGTATTTT. It codes for CASSGSTLTDTQYF.

This clone was counted a few times. The chain couples TRBV2 to TRBJ2-3, with 7 positions matching TRBD2. V shed 6 bases and J 0 bases; nucleotides not matched to a gene: 3. CDR3 length equals 14 residues. Germline V gene lookup returns CDR1 SNHLY and CDR2 FYNNEI. The CDR3 coding sequence is TGTGCCAGCAGATCTAGCGGCAGCACAGATACGCAGTATTTT. This encodes CASRSSGSTDTQYF.

The V gene is TRBV18, the J gene TRBJ2-1, with 7 bases identical to TRBD2. J gave up 6 bases and V 6 bases, and 8 bases lay outside the gene matches. CDR1 KGHSH and CDR2 LQKENI come from the germline V gene. The CDR3 length is 14 residues. The CDR3 protein is CASSSGVGGNEQFF. The DNA for the CDR3 is TGTGCCAGCTCGAGCGGGGTAGGCGGCAATGAGCAGTTCTTC. Drawing the rest from reference TRBV18 and TRBJ2-1, the complete variable domain is NAGVMQNPRHLVRRRGQEARLRCSPMKGHSHVYWYRQLPEEGLKFMVYLQKENIIDESGMPKERFSAEFPKEGPSILRIQQVVRGDSAAYFCASSSGVGGNEQFFGPGTRLTVL.

The rearrangement joins TRBV7-3 to TRBJ2-1; no reliable D call. CDR1 SGHTA and CDR2 FQGTGA come from the germline V gene. Trimming shortened V by 5 bases and J by 10 bases, and 15 bases separated the two germline ends. The CDR3 covers 13 residues. CDR3 protein: CASSPTTWGEQFF. The CDR3 nucleotides are TGTGCCAGCAGCCCGACCACCTGGGGAGAGCAGTTCTTC.

This clone was recorded only once. The chain has TRBV9 and TRBJ1-2; 7 nucleotides align to TRBD1. CDR3 length: 16 residues. The germline V gene has CDR1 SGDLS and CDR2 YYNGEE. J was trimmed by 1 base and V by 4 bases; bases with no gene match: 10. The CDR3 DNA follows: TGTGCCAGCAGCCTACGGGACAGAGCAGATAACTATGGCTACACCTTC. It codes for CASSLRDRADNYGYTF. The full variable domain, rest sourced from reference TRBV9 and TRBJ1-2, is DSGVTQTPKHLITATGQRVTLRCSPRSGDLSVYWYQQSLDQGLQFLIQYYNGEERAKGNILERFSAQQFPDLHSELNLSSLELGDSALYFCASSLRDRADNYGYTFGSGTRLTVV.

This clone has only a few counts. The chain carries TRBV5-1 and TRBJ2-7; 11 nucleotides line up with TRBD1. The CDR3 totals 18 residues. V gave up 4 bases and J gave up 4 bases; unmatched junction bases: 16. The germline V gene has CDR1 SGHRS and CDR2 YFSETQ. The DNA for the CDR3 is TGCGCCAGCAGCAGCGGCCCCGGGACAGGGGGGAGGGTTTACGAGCAGTACTTC. This encodes CASSSGPGTGGRVYEQYF. Looking up the rest from reference TRBV5-1 and TRBJ2-7 gives the full variable domain: KAGVTQTPRYLIKTRGQQVTLSCSPISGHRSVSWYQQTPGQGLQFLFEYFSETQRNKGNFPGRFSGRQFSNSRSEMNVSTLELGDSALYLCASSSGPGTGGRVYEQYFGPGTRLTVT.

The CDR3 DNA is TGCGCCAGCAGCCAAGGGGGAGGCCGCACTGAAGCTTTCTTT. This sequence encodes CASSQGGGRTEAFF. This rearrangement joins TRBV4-1 to TRBJ1-1; no firm D call. The CDR3 is 14 residues long. The germline CDR1 and CDR2 sequences are MGHRA and YSYEKL. Between the trimmed V and J ends, which lost 1 base and 4 bases, there was a span of 10 bases.

V and J are TRBV6-5 and TRBJ2-1; TRBD1 aligns across 9 bases. Trimming took 0 bases from V and 4 from J; bases not matched to a gene: 4. This CDR3 comprises 16 residues. From germline, CDR1 is MNHEY and CDR2 SVGAGI. CDR3 loop: CASSYSVGQGYNEQFF. DNA for the CDR3: TGTGCCAGCAGTTACTCGGTGGGACAGGGATACAATGAGCAGTTCTTC.

The chain recombines TRBV11-3 with TRBJ2-5; D is ambiguous. Trimming removed 5 bases from V and 5 bases from J, with 6 bases in between. Germline V gives CDR1 SGHNT, CDR2 YENEEA. The CDR3 is made up of 11 amino acids. CDR3 DNA sequence: TGTGCCAGCAGCCTGGGGGAGACCCAGTACTTC. Translation gives CASSLGETQYF.

The V and J genes are TRBV11-2 and TRBJ2-1; 15 nucleotides agree with TRBD2. Losses at the gene ends were 5 bases for V and 7 bases for J; bases not matched to a gene: 12. Per germline, CDR1 SGHAT and CDR2 FQNNGV. CDR3 length: 18 residues. The CDR3 bases are TGTGCCAGCAGCACCCGTGTACTCGGGACTAGCGGGAGGAATGAGCAGTTCTTC. Translating gives CASSTRVLGTSGRNEQFF.

This clone has more than one count but fewer than ten. The chain recombines TRBV10-3 with TRBJ2-7, with TRBD2 matching 12 bases. V lost 4 bases and J lost 9; bases outside the gene matches: 7. In germline, CDR1 is ENHRY, CDR2 SYGVKD. The CDR3 covers 14 residues. CDR3 bases: TGTGCCATCAGTGGAATACTAGCGGGGGGAGGGCAGTACTTC. It specifies CAISGILAGGGQYF.